These T cell receptor beta chains were read from a single sample in a study of type 1 regulatory T cells. These receptors are not linked to any known antigen. One entry per CDR3 protein, called by TCRdb with MiXCR from the reads. The repertoire holds some 71,000 distinct CDR3 sequences, with around 21% as singletons. Sequences were obtained from cultured type 1 regulatory T (Tr1) cells, either the whole culture or a sorted fraction (not recorded which). The receptors originated from a human donor in good health. Both conserved end residues are part of each CDR3. Each record gives: V gene, J gene, D gene, clone size, CDR3 protein, CDR3 DNA. D genes are given only for firm matches. Clone size appears in some rows only: once, few, many, or a class for an expanded clone.

V: TRBV15; J: TRBJ2-3; D: -; size: -; CDR3: CATSRRAGSADTQYF; DNA: TGTGCCACCAGCAGGCGGGCAGGGAGCGCAGATACGCAGTATTTT
V: TRBV7-2; J: TRBJ1-2; D: TRBD1; size: many; CDR3: CASSPRTGIGYTF; DNA: TGTGCCAGCAGCCCGCGGACAGGGATCGGCTACACCTTC
V: TRBV29-1; J: TRBJ1-4; D: -; size: many; CDR3: CSFLGASEKLFF; DNA: TGCAGCTTCCTCGGGGCGAGTGAAAAACTGTTTTTT
V: TRBV7-2; J: TRBJ2-5; D: -; size: few; CDR3: CASSLATARETQYF; DNA: TGTGCCAGCAGCTTAGCCACTGCGAGGGAGACCCAGTACTTC
V: TRBV7-8; J: TRBJ2-3; D: TRBD2; size: few; CDR3: CASSVVGGGIGFTDTQYF; DNA: TGTGCCAGCAGCGTCGTGGGGGGAGGGATTGGGTTCACAGATACGCAGTATTTT
V: TRBV27; J: TRBJ2-2; D: -; size: -; CDR3: CASSRSRVAGELFF; DNA: TGTGCCAGCAGCCGATCGAGGGTTGCCGGGGAGCTGTTTTTT
V: TRBV12-3/TRBV12-4; J: TRBJ1-1; D: -; size: -; CDR3: CASSGGSTEAFF; DNA: TGTGCCAGCAGTGGGGGGAGCACTGAAGCTTTCTTT
V: TRBV29-1; J: TRBJ2-5; D: -; size: few; CDR3: CSVEDASKTQYF; DNA: TGCAGCGTTGAAGACGCGTCGAAGACCCAGTACTTC
V: TRBV6-5; J: TRBJ1-2; D: -; size: -; CDR3: CASSTSRTDGYTF; DNA: TGTGCCAGCAGTACATCAAGGACAGATGGCTACACCTTC
V: TRBV12-3/TRBV12-4; J: TRBJ2-7; D: TRBD2; size: -; CDR3: CASSDSSGSRYEQYF; DNA: TGTGCCAGCAGTGACTCTAGCGGGAGTCGGTACGAGCAGTACTTC
V: TRBV20-1; J: TRBJ2-7; D: TRBD2; size: -; CDR3: CSARTTSGRGYYEQYF; DNA: TGCAGTGCTAGAACTACTAGCGGGAGGGGATATTACGAGCAGTACTTC
V: TRBV20-1; J: TRBJ2-5; D: -; size: -; CDR3: CSAQTAQETQYF; DNA: TGCAGTGCTCAGACAGCCCAAGAGACCCAGTACTTC
V: TRBV5-1; J: TRBJ2-3; D: -; size: -; CDR3: CASSFDGWSSQYF; DNA: TGCGCCAGCAGCTTTGACGGGTGGAGTAGTCAGTATTTT
V: TRBV5-1; J: TRBJ2-3; D: TRBD2; size: -; CDR3: CASKGLAGGTDTQYF; DNA: TGCGCCAGCAAGGGACTAGCGGGAGGCACAGATACGCAGTATTTT
V: TRBV6-2/TRBV6-3; J: TRBJ2-7; D: TRBD1; size: few; CDR3: CASSPYWRDRTYEQYF; DNA: TGTGCCAGCAGTCCCTATTGGAGGGACAGGACCTACGAGCAGTACTTC
V: TRBV12-3/TRBV12-4; J: TRBJ2-2; D: -; size: few; CDR3: CASSLAGGVAGELFF; DNA: TGTGCCAGCAGTTTAGCGGGAGGCGTCGCCGGGGAGCTGTTTTTT
V: TRBV6-5; J: TRBJ2-7; D: -; size: -; CDR3: CASSSLNLGAEQYF; DNA: TGTGCCAGCAGCTCGCTCAATTTAGGGGCCGAGCAGTACTTC
V: TRBV29-1; J: TRBJ2-5; D: -; size: -; CDR3: CSAKVGTQYF; DNA: TGCAGCGCGAAAGTGGGGACCCAGTACTTC
V: TRBV29-1; J: TRBJ1-1; D: -; size: -; CDR3: CSVRDTANTEAFF; DNA: TGCAGCGTTCGGGACACAGCGAACACTGAAGCTTTCTTT
V: TRBV12-3/TRBV12-4; J: TRBJ1-6; D: -; size: few; CDR3: CASRRGRWSPLHF; DNA: TGTGCCAGCAGGCGCGGGAGATGGTCACCCCTCCACTTT
V: TRBV5-1; J: TRBJ2-7; D: -; size: many; CDR3: CASSLIAGTYEQYF; DNA: TGCGCCAGCAGCTTGATTGCGGGGACGTACGAGCAGTACTTC
V: TRBV24-1; J: TRBJ1-2; D: -; size: -; CDR3: CATSDLSGYGYTF; DNA: TGTGCCACCAGTGATCTAAGCGGCTATGGCTACACCTTC
V: TRBV5-1; J: TRBJ2-1; D: -; size: -; CDR3: CASSEGEGHEQFF; DNA: TGTGCCAGCAGCGAGGGGGAGGGGCATGAGCAGTTCTTC
V: TRBV3-1; J: TRBJ2-3; D: TRBD2; size: -; CDR3: CASSPEASGSGGTQYF; DNA: TGTGCCAGCAGCCCTGAGGCTAGCGGGAGTGGTGGTACGCAGTATTTT
V: TRBV6-5; J: TRBJ1-2; D: -; size: -; CDR3: CASSSTGTNANYGYTF; DNA: TGTGCCAGCAGCTCGACAGGAACGAACGCTAACTATGGCTACACCTTC
V: TRBV7-2; J: TRBJ2-2; D: -; size: -; CDR3: CASSLSSTGELFF; DNA: TGTGCCAGCAGCTTGTCGAGCACCGGGGAGCTGTTTTTT
V: TRBV5-1; J: TRBJ2-1; D: -; size: many; CDR3: CASRGAIVDNEQFF; DNA: TGCGCCAGCAGAGGAGCGATAGTCGACAATGAGCAGTTCTTC
V: TRBV29-1; J: TRBJ2-5; D: -; size: -; CDR3: CSAWWLQETQYF; DNA: TGCAGCGCCTGGTGGCTCCAAGAAACCCAGTACTTC
V: TRBV3-1; J: TRBJ2-1; D: TRBD2; size: -; CDR3: CASSTRTSGSYEQFF; DNA: TGTGCCAGCAGCACGCGGACTAGCGGGAGCTATGAGCAGTTCTTC
V: TRBV5-6; J: TRBJ2-7; D: TRBD1; size: -; CDR3: CASSFTRAGGGEQYF; DNA: TGTGCCAGCAGCTTTACTAGGGCAGGGGGTGGCGAGCAGTACTTC
V: TRBV20-1; J: TRBJ1-5; D: TRBD1; size: -; CDR3: CSARQGGQPQHF; DNA: TGCAGTGCTCGACAGGGTGGTCAGCCCCAGCATTTT
V: TRBV3-1; J: TRBJ1-1; D: -; size: few; CDR3: CASSYLGAEAFF; DNA: TGTGCCAGCAGCTATTTGGGGGCAGAAGCTTTCTTT
V: TRBV7-2; J: TRBJ1-3; D: -; size: few; CDR3: CASRPSGTIRDTIYF; DNA: TGTGCCAGCAGACCGTCCGGGACCATCCGCGACACCATATATTTT
V: TRBV20-1; J: TRBJ1-1; D: TRBD1; size: few; CDR3: CSAPTGGPEAFF; DNA: TGCAGTGCGCCTACAGGGGGCCCTGAAGCTTTCTTT
V: TRBV4-1; J: TRBJ1-1; D: -; size: -; CDR3: CASSRRDGTEAFF; DNA: TGCGCCAGCAGCCGGCGGGATGGCACTGAAGCTTTCTTT
V: TRBV5-1; J: TRBJ2-6; D: -; size: once; CDR3: CASSLGSYGANVLTF; DNA: TGCGCCAGCAGCTTAGGGAGCTATGGGGCCAACGTCCTGACTTTC
V: TRBV29-1; J: TRBJ1-4; D: -; size: many; CDR3: CSVEASEKLFF; DNA: TGCAGCGTTGAAGCGAGTGAAAAACTGTTTTTT
V: TRBV5-1; J: TRBJ2-1; D: TRBD2; size: -; CDR3: CASSLLGGRNYNEQFF; DNA: TGCGCCAGCAGTCTCTTGGGCGGGAGGAATTACAATGAGCAGTTCTTC
V: TRBV12-3/TRBV12-4; J: TRBJ1-1; D: -; size: few; CDR3: CASSFIDTEAFF; DNA: TGTGCCAGCAGTTTTATCGACACTGAAGCTTTCTTT
V: TRBV20-1; J: TRBJ2-5; D: TRBD2; size: few; CDR3: CSARAGGGETQYF; DNA: TGCAGTGCTAGAGCGGGAGGGGGAGAGACCCAGTACTTC